What follows are 21 T cell receptor beta chains derived from one specimen sequenced in a study of cytomegalovirus exposure and HLA in healthy donors. The protocol was immunoSEQ multiplex PCR, while the TCRdb copy is restricted to in-frame clones and leaves out a portion. The sample holds 70,000 to 90,000 clones, 70% to 90% seen once. The sequenced material came from PBMCs. Receptors were obtained from a man aged 25-45 years in good health and CMV-seronegative.

The chain carries TRBV29-1 and TRBJ1-1, with D possibly being TRBD1 (5 bases). Per germline, CDR1 SQVTM and CDR2 ANQGSEA. The V gene lost 7 bases and the J gene lost 1 base, with 13 bases spanning the gap. The CDR3 runs 13 residues. CDR3 sequence: CSGIWDSNTEAFF. CDR3 DNA: TGCAGCGGCATCTGGGACTCGAACACTGAAGCTTTCTTT.

This chain uses TRBV6-1 with TRBJ2-1; D remains unclear. Germline loops: CDR1 MNHNS, CDR2 SASEGT. V gave up 3 bases and J gave up 9 bases, with 12 bases separating them. CDR3 length equals 13 residues. The DNA of the CDR3 is TGTGCCAGCAGTGACCACTCCCTCGGTGAGCAGTTCTTC. This encodes CASSDHSLGEQFF.

The chain joins TRBV14 to TRBJ2-7, with a tentative D call TRBD2 (5 bases). V lost 0 bases to trimming and J lost 5 bases, with 11 bases between them. The CDR3 runs 14 residues. Germline assignment: CDR1 SGHDN and CDR2 FVKESK. CDR3 in amino acids: CASSQDFRGHEQYF. The CDR3 nucleotides are TGTGCCAGCAGCCAAGATTTTCGGGGTCACGAGCAGTACTTC.

The chain employs TRBV19 and TRBJ2-7; 7 bases agree with TRBD1. Per the germline V gene, CDR1 is LNHDA and CDR2 is SQIVND (reference sequence). CDR3 size: 11 residues. The J segment lost 7 bases and the V segment lost 6 bases, leaving 3 bases of the junction unmatched. CDR3: CASSPGGEQYF. CDR3 DNA: TGTGCCAGTAGCCCAGGGGGAGAGCAGTACTTC. Looking up the rest from reference TRBV19 and TRBJ2-7 gives the full variable domain: DGGITQSPKYLFRKEGQNVTLSCEQNLNHDAMYWYRQDPGQGLRLIYYSQIVNDFQKGDIAEGYSVSREKKESFPLTVTSAQKNPTAFYLCASSPGGEQYFGPGTRLTVT.

The CDR3 nucleotides are TGTGCCAGCAGAAAAAAAGGAGGGTGGGCCAGCACTGAAGCTTTCTTT. Translation: CASRKKGGWASTEAFF. The chain is built from TRBV7-2 and TRBJ1-1; D uncertain. The CDR3 spans 16 residues. V was pared by 6 bases and J by 4 bases, with 21 bases between. Germline V gene lookup returns CDR1 SGHTA and CDR2 FQGNSA.

This chain links TRBV6-5 with TRBJ2-3; 12 bases agree with TRBD1. With V trimmed by 0 bases and J by 7 bases, 5 bases remained unmatched. Looked up from germline, CDR1 is MNHEY and CDR2 is SVGAGI. This CDR3 region has 16 residues. CDR3: CASSYSAGQGANTQYF. The CDR3 DNA reads TGTGCCAGCAGTTACTCGGCGGGACAGGGGGCAAATACGCAGTATTTT.

This clone was detected a few times. The chain couples TRBV19 to TRBJ2-7; D may be TRBD1 (6 bases). Germline assignment: CDR1 LNHDA and CDR2 SQIVND (reference sequence). The CDR3 spans 13 residues. Deletions cut 5 bases from V and 3 bases from J, with 11 bases between. This CDR3 is CASSWTAYYEQYF. CDR3 sequence (DNA): TGTGCCAGTAGTTGGACAGCCTACTACGAGCAGTACTTC.

The V and J genes are TRBV13 and TRBJ1-1; TRBD1 agrees at 8 bases. The CDR3 length is 14 residues. CDR1 and CDR2 (germline): PRHDT, FYEKMQ (reference sequence). V lost 3 bases and J lost 2; bases outside the gene matches: 2. The CDR3 here is CASSFDRGNTEAFF. CDR3 DNA: TGTGCCAGCAGCTTCGACAGGGGAAACACTGAAGCTTTCTTT.

The V call is TRBV11-3, the J call TRBJ2-7, with a weak D call TRBD1 (5 bases). The V end lost 4 bases, the J end lost 4 bases, and 17 bases lay between the germline ends. In germline, CDR1 is SGHNT, CDR2 YENEEA. This CDR3 has 15 amino acids. The CDR3 region is CASSYGRGGVYEQYV. CDR3 coding DNA: TGTGCCAGCAGCTATGGAAGGGGTGGCGTGTACGAGCAGTACGTC.

The V call is TRBV21-1, the J call TRBJ2-7; the table assigns TRBD1, which was not confirmed against the DNA. TRBV21-1 is a known pseudogene. The CDR3 runs 15 residues. The DNA of the CDR3 is TGTGCCAGCAGCAAGACAGGGGTACTATCCTACGAGCAGTACGTC. Protein: CASSKTGVLSYEQYV.

The gene calls are TRBV4-2 and TRBJ2-3; TRBD2 matches 7 bases. Germline CDR1 reads LGHNA; CDR2 reads YNFKEQ. V shed 0 bases and J 8 bases; nucleotides not matched to a gene: 11. The CDR3 has 16 amino acids. The chain's CDR3 is CASSQDNAGLLSTQYF. DNA for the CDR3: TGTGCCAGCAGCCAAGATAACGCGGGACTACTCTCTACGCAGTATTTT.

This chain uses TRBV27 with TRBJ1-5, with D hard to call. The CDR3 loop spans 15 amino acids. V gave up 2 bases and J gave up 0 bases, with 8 bases separating them. Germline V gives CDR1 MNHEY, CDR2 SMNVEV (reference sequence). Here the CDR3 DNA reads TGTGCCAGCAGTTTAAGTAGTGCTAGCAATCAGCCCCAGCATTTT. Protein: CASSLSSASNQPQHF.

The J gene is TRBJ2-2, the V gene TRBV4-3; 8 bases fit TRBD1. Germline trimming cut 1 base from V and 0 bases from J; bases unmatched to any gene: 19. The length of the CDR3 is 22 residues. Germline CDR1 and CDR2: LGHNA and YSLEER. The CDR3 sequence: CASSQGVVDRVLTNANTGELFF. CDR3 in DNA: TGCGCCAGCAGCCAAGGTGTGGTGGACAGGGTCCTAACAAACGCGAACACCGGGGAGCTGTTTTTT.

The chain has TRBV29-1 and TRBJ2-7, with D tentatively TRBD1 (5 bases). This CDR3 comprises 15 residues. Between the trimmed V and J ends, which lost 7 bases and 2 bases, there was a span of 21 bases. Germline assignment: CDR1 SQVTM and CDR2 ANQGSEA. The CDR3 coding sequence is TGCAGCGAACGGTCTAGGACACGGCATCCCTACGAGCAGTACGTC. Protein product: CSERSRTRHPYEQYV.

The V gene is TRBV5-1, the J gene TRBJ2-5; TRBD1 matches 7 bases. This CDR3 has 15 amino acids. Trimming removed 3 bases from V and 5 bases from J; junction bases left unmatched: 10. Germline V gene data show CDR1 as SGHRS and CDR2 as YFSETQ. The CDR3 DNA reads TGCGCCAGCAGCTCACAGGGGATCGGCCGGGAGACCCAGTACTTC. Protein sequence: CASSSQGIGRETQYF.

The chain couples TRBV20-1 to TRBJ2-1; D is unclear. The V end was cut by 6 bases, the J end by 8 bases, with 11 bases between. This CDR3 spans 11 amino acids. CDR1 is DFQATT and CDR2 is SNEGSKA in the germline V gene (reference sequence). This chain's CDR3 is CSAPDEDEQFF. For the CDR3, the DNA is TGCAGTGCCCCTGACGAGGATGAGCAGTTCTTC.

The chain carries TRBV4-2 and TRBJ1-1, with TRBD1 as a possible D gene (6 bases). Between the trimmed V and J ends, which lost 0 bases and 8 bases, there was a span of 16 bases. Germline V gene lookup returns CDR1 LGHNA and CDR2 YNFKEQ. The CDR3 has 15 amino acids. The CDR3, as DNA: TGTGCCAGCAGCCAAGAGCAGGGGACATCCTTCGAAGCTTTCTTT. Translation gives CASSQEQGTSFEAFF.

The V gene is TRBV6-5, the J gene TRBJ1-3; D not certain. This CDR3 has 16 amino acids. Germline V lookup: CDR1 MNHEY, CDR2 SVGAGI. V was trimmed by 0 bases and J by 0 bases, leaving 9 bases between them. The CDR3 protein is CASSYSAISSGNTIYF. The DNA of the CDR3 is TGTGCCAGCAGTTACTCAGCCATTAGCTCTGGAAACACCATATATTTT.

The gene calls are TRBV5-1 and TRBJ2-7, with 7 bases lining up with TRBD2. The CDR3 runs 15 residues. Per the germline V gene, CDR1 is SGHRS and CDR2 is YFSETQ. Trimming removed 4 bases from V and 1 base from J; junction bases left unmatched: 8. The CDR3 nucleotides are TGCGCCAGCAGCCCCGGGACTAAGGTTTCCTACGAGCAGTACTTC. Translation: CASSPGTKVSYEQYF.

The chain recombines TRBV7-2 with TRBJ1-5, with 8 bases fitting TRBD1. Germline CDR1 reads SGHTA; CDR2 reads FQGNSA. The CDR3 is 15 amino acids. Germline trimming cut 5 bases from V and 9 bases from J; bases unmatched to any gene: 12. This chain's CDR3 is CASSPSGQGRLPQHF. The CDR3 DNA is TGTGCCAGCAGCCCAAGTGGACAGGGACGGCTGCCCCAGCATTTT.

The chain is built from TRBV7-2 and TRBJ2-2; weak D call: TRBD2 (7 bases). CDR1 is SGHTA and CDR2 is FQGNSA in the germline V gene. Trimming took off 4 bases at V and 5 bases at J, with 17 bases between the two ends. The CDR3 is made up of 16 amino acids. This CDR3 reads CASSSYRAGATGELFF. For the CDR3, the DNA is TGTGCCAGCAGCTCCTATCGGGCGGGGGCTACCGGGGAGCTGTTTTTT.